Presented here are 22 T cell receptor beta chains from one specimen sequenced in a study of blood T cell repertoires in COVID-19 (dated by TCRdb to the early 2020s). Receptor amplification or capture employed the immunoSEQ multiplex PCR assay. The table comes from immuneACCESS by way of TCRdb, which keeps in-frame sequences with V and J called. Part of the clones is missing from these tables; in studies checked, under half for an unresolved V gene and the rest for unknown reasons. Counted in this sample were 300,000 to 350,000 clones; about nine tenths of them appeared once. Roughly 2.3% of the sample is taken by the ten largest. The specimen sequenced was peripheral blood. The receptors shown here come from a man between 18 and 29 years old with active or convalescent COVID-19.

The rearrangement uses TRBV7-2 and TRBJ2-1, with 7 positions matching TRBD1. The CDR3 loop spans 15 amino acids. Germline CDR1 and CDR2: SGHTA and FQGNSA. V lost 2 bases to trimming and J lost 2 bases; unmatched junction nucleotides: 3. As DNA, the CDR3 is TGTGCCAGCAGCTTAAGAGACAGGGCCTACAATGAGCAGTTCTTC. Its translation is CASSLRDRAYNEQFF.

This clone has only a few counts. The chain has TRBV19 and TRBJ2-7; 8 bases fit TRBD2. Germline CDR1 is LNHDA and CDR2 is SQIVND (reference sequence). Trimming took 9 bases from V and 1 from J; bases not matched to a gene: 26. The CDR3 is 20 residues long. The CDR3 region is CARSDTFISAFSGASYEQYF. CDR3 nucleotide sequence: TGTGCCAGATCCGACACTTTTATTTCGGCCTTTAGCGGGGCATCCTACGAGCAGTACTTC. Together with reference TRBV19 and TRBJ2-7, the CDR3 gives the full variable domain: DGGITQSPKYLFRKEGQNVTLSCEQNLNHDAMYWYRQDPGQGLRLIYYSQIVNDFQKGDIAEGYSVSREKKESFPLTVTSAQKNPTAFYLCARSDTFISAFSGASYEQYFGPGTRLTVT.

The CDR3 reads CASKERGADGYTF. CDR3 nucleotide sequence: TGTGCCAGCAAAGAAAGGGGCGCCGATGGCTACACCTTC. The chain employs TRBV6-5 and TRBJ1-2; a possible D gene is TRBD1 (5 bases). The germline V gene has CDR1 MNHEY and CDR2 SVGAGI. CDR3 size: 13 residues. V was pared by 7 bases and J by 6 bases, with 15 bases between.

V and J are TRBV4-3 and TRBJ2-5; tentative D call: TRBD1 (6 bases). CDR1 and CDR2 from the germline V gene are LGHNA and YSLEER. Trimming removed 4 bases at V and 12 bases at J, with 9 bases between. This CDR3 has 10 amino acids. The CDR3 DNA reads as TGCGCCAGCAGCCGGGACACGGAGTACTTC. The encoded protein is CASSRDTEYF.

CDR3 region: CASSRTRDSYNEQFF. DNA of the CDR3: TGTGCCAGTAGCCGAACCAGGGACTCCTACAATGAGCAGTTCTTC. The chain combines TRBV19 with TRBJ2-1; D possibly corresponds to TRBD1 (5 bases). The CDR3 has 15 amino acids. V dropped 6 bases and J dropped 0 bases, with 12 bases sitting between them. Germline V lookup: CDR1 LNHDA, CDR2 SQIVND (reference sequence).

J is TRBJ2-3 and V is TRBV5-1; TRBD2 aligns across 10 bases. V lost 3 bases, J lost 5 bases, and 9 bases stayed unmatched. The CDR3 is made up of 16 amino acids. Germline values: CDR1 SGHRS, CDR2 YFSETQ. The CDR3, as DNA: TGCGCCAGCAGCTCCCGGGTAGCGGGAGGTGTAGATACGCAGTATTTT. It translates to CASSSRVAGGVDTQYF.

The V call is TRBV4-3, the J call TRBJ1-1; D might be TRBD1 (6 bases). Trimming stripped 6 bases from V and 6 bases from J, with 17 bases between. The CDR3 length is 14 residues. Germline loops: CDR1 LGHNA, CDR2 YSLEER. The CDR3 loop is CASRTGKGNPEAFF. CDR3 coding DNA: TGCGCCAGCAGAACAGGGAAGGGTAATCCTGAAGCTTTCTTT.

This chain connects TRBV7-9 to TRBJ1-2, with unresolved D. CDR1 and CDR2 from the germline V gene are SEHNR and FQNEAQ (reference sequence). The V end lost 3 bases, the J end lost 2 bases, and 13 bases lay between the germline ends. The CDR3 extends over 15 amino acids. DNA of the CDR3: TGTGCCAGCAGCTTGGTGGGCGGGGAGAACTATGGCTACACCTTC. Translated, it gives CASSLVGGENYGYTF.

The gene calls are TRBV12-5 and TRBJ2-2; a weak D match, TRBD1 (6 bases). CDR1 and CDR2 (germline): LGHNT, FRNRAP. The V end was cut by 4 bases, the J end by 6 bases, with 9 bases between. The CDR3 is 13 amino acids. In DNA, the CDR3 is TGTGCTAGTGGTTACAGGGTACCCGGGGAGCTGTTTTTT. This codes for CASGYRVPGELFF.

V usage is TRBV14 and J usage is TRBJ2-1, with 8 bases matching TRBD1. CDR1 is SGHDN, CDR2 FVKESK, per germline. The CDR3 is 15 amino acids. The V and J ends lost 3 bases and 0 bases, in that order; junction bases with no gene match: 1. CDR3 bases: TGTGCCAGCAGCCAGGGACAGGTCTCCTACAATGAGCAGTTCTTC. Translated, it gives CASSQGQVSYNEQFF.

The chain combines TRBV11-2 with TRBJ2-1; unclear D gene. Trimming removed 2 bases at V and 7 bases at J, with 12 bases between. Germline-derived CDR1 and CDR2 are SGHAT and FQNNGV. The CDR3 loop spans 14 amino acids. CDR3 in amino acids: CASSLLRTENEQFF. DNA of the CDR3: TGTGCCAGCAGCTTACTTCGTACTGAGAATGAGCAGTTCTTC.

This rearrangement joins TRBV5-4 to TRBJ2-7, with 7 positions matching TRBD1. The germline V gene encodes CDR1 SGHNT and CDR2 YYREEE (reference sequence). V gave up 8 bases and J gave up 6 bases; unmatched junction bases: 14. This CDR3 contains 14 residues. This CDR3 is CASSSGGGATEQYF. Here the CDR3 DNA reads TGTGCCAGTTCATCAGGGGGTGGGGCAACCGAGCAGTACTTC.

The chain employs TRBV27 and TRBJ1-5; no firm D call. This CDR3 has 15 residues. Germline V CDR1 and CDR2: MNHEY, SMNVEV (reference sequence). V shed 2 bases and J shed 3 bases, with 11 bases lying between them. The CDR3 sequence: CASSLKVRVNQPQHF. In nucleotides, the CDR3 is TGTGCCAGCAGTTTAAAAGTGAGGGTCAATCAGCCCCAGCATTTT.

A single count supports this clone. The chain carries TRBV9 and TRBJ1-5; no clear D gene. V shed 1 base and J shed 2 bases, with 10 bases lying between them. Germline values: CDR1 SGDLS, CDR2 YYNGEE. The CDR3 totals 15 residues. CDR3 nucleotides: TGTGCCAGCAGCGTACTTTGTTCTCGCAATCAGCCCCAGCATTTT. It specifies CASSVLCSRNQPQHF. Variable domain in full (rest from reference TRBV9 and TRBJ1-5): DSGVTQTPKHLITATGQRVTLRCSPRSGDLSVYWYQQSLDQGLQFLIQYYNGEERAKGNILERFSAQQFPDLHSELNLSSLELGDSALYFCASSVLCSRNQPQHFGDGTRLSIL.

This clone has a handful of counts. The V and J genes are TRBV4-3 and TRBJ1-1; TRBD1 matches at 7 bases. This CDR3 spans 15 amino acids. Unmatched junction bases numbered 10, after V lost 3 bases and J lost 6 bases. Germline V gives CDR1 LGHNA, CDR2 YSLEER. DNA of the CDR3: TGCGCCAGCAGCCATGGGACCGACAGGGCCCCTGAAGCTTTCTTT. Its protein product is CASSHGTDRAPEAFF.

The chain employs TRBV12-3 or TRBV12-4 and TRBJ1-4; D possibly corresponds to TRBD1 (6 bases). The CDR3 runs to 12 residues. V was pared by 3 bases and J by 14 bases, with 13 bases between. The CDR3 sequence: CASSFWGRSLFF. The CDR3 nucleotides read TGTGCCAGCAGTTTTTGGGGGCGGTCGCTGTTTTTT.

The CDR3 spells CATSDEGNEQYF. The CDR3 bases are TGTGCCACCAGTGATGAGGGTAACGAGCAGTACTTC. V and J are TRBV24-1 and TRBJ2-7; TRBD2 is a possible D gene (5 bases). This CDR3 contains 12 residues. With 3 bases removed from V and 5 bases from J, the gap between germline ends came to 7 bases. The germline V gene has CDR1 KGHDR and CDR2 SFDVKD.

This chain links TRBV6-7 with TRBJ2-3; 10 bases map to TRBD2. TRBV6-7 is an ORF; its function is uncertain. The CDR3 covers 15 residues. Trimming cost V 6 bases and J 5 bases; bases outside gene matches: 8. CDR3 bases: TGTGCCAGCAGCTCAAAGCGGGAGGGGGTAGATACGCAGTATTTT. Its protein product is CASSSKREGVDTQYF.

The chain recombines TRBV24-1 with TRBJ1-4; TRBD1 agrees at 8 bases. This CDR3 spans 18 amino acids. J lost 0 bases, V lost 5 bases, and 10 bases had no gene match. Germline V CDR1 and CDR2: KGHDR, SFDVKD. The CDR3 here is CATSVRPGQASTNEKLFF. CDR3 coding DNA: TGTGCCACCAGTGTTAGGCCGGGACAGGCTTCAACTAATGAAAAACTGTTTTTT.

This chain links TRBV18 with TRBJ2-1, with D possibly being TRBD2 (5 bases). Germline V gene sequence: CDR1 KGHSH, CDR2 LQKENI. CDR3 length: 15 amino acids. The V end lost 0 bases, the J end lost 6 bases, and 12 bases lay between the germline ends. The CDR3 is CASSPPDLEGNEQFF. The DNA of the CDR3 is TGTGCCAGCTCACCACCGGACCTAGAGGGCAATGAGCAGTTCTTC.

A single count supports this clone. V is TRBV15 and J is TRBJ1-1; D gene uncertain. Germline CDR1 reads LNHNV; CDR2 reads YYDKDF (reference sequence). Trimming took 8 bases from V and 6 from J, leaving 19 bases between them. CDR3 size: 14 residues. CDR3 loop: CATSPEDEGAEAFF. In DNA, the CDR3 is TGTGCCACCTCGCCGGAGGATGAAGGAGCTGAAGCTTTCTTT.

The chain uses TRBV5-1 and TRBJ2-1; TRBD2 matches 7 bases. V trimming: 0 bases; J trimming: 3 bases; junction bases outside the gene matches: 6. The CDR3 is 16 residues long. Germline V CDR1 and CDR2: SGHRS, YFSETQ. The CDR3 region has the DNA TGCGCCAGCAGCTTGGTGGCTGCGGGGGACTACAATGAGCAGTTCTTC. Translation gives CASSLVAAGDYNEQFF.